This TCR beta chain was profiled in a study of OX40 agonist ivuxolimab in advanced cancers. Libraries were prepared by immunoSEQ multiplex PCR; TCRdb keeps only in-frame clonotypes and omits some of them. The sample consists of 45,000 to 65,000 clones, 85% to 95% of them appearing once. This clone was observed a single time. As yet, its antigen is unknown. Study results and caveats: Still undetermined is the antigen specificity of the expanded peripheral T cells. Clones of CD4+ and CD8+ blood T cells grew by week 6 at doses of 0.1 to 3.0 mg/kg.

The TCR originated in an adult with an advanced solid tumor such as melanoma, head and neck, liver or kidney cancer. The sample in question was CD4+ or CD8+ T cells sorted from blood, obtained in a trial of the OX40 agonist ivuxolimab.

The CDR3 sequence is CASSLSYGGNTEAFF. CDR3 bases: TGTGCCAGCAGTTTGTCTTACGGTGGGAACACTGAAGCTTTCTTT. This chain joins TRBV27 and TRBJ1-1; D is undetermined. Trimming cost V 3 bases and J 1 base, with 12 bases left between them. CDR1 MNHEY and CDR2 SMNVEV come from the germline V gene (reference sequence). The CDR3 contains 15 residues.